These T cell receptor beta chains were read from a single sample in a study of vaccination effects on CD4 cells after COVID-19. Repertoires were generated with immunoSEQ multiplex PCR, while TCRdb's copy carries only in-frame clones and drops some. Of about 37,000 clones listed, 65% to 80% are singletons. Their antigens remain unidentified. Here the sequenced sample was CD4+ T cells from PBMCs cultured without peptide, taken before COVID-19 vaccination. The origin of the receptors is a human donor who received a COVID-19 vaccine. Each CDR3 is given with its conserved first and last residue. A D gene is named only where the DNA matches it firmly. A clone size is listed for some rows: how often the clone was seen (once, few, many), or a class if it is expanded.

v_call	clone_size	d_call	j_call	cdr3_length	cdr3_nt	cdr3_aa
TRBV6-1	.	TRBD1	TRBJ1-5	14	TGTGCCAGCAGTGAGACGTTAGGGGGCCAGCCCCAGCATTTT	CASSETLGGQPQHF
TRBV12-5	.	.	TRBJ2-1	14	TGTGCTAGTGGTCCGGGCGAAGTCCACAATGAGCAGTTCTTC	CASGPGEVHNEQFF
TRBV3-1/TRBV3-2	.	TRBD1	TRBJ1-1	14	TGTGCCAGCAGCCAAGAACAGGGGGGGACTGAAGCTTTCTTT	CASSQEQGGTEAFF
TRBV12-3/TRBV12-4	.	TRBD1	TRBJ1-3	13	TGTGCCAGCAGCCGGGACAGGAAAAACACCATATATTTT	CASSRDRKNTIYF
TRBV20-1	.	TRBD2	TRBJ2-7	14	TGCAGTGCTAGTACTAGCGGGAGCTCCTACGAGCAGTACTTC	CSASTSGSSYEQYF
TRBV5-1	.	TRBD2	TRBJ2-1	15	TGCGCCAGCAGCTTTCTAGCGGGTCTACACAATGAGCAGTTCTTC	CASSFLAGLHNEQFF
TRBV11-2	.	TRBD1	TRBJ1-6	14	TGTGCCAGCAGCCAGCCGGGACAGGGTGGGCCCCTCCACTTT	CASSQPGQGGPLHF
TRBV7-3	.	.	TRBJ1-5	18	TGTGCCAGCAGCCACGCCGGGGGACACAGAGACTTCAATCAGCCCCAGCATTTT	CASSHAGGHRDFNQPQHF
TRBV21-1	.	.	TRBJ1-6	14	TGTGCCAGCAGTTCCAGGGGGGGGAATTCACCCCTCCACTTT	CASSSRGGNSPLHF
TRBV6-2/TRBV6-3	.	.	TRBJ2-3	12	TGTGCCAGCAGTAACCTCGGGGATACGCAGTATTTT	CASSNLGDTQYF
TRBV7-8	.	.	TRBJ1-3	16	TGTGCCAGCAGCTTAGGGCCGGGAAGCTCTGGAAACACCATATATTTT	CASSLGPGSSGNTIYF
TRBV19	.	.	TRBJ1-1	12	TGTGCCAGTAGTATATTTGGCACTGAAGCTTTCTTT	CASSIFGTEAFF
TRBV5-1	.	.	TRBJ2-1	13	TGCGCCAGCAGCATACGGACCAGCAGTGAGCAGTTCTTC	CASSIRTSSEQFF
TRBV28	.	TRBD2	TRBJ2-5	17	TGTGCCAGCAGTTTAGGGCTAGCGGGAGGGCGGGAAGAGACCCAGTACTTC	CASSLGLAGGREETQYF
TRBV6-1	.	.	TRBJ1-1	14	TGTGCCAGCAGTGAAATGACTCGTAACACTGAAGCTTTCTTT	CASSEMTRNTEAFF
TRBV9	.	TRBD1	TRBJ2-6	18	TGTGCCAGCAGCCCCCGGGACAGGGCCCCTTCTGGGGCCAACGTCCTGACTTTC	CASSPRDRAPSGANVLTF
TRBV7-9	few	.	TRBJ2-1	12	TGTGCCAGCAGCTCCTCAGGCTATGAGCAGTTCTTC	CASSSSGYEQFF
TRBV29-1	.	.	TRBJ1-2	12	TGCAGCGTTGGCTACAGGGAAACGGGCTACACCTTC	CSVGYRETGYTF
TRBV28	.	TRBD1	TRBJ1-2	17	TGTGCCAGCAGTGCCATAGGACAGGGTCGAGCTAACTATGGCTACACCTTC	CASSAIGQGRANYGYTF
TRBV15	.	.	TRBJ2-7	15	TGTGCCACCAGCAGAGATGTCGGAGGAGCCTACGAGCAGTACTTC	CATSRDVGGAYEQYF
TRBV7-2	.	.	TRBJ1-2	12	TGTGCCAGCAGCACCGACAGGCCTGGCTACACCTTC	CASSTDRPGYTF
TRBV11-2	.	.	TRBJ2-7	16	TGTGCCAGCAGCTTAGATGTCGGGGCCGGCTCCTACGAGCAGTACTTC	CASSLDVGAGSYEQYF
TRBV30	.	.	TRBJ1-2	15	TGTGCCTGGAGGCCCTCCTACGACACGTCCTATGGCTACACCTTC	CAWRPSYDTSYGYTF
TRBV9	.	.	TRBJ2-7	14	TGTGCCAGCAGCGTAGGCCCGGGGTCCTACGAGCAGTACTTC	CASSVGPGSYEQYF
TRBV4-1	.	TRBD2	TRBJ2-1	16	TGCGCCAGCAGCCAAGGGACTAGCGGGGTGTACAATGAGCAGTTCTTC	CASSQGTSGVYNEQFF
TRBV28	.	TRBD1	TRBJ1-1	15	TGTGCCAGCAGTTTAATTCCGGGACAGGGAAGGAGTGCTTTCTTT	CASSLIPGQGRSAFF
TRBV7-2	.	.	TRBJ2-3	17	TGTGCCAGCAGCTCTCAATTCGGGACATATAGCACAGATACGCAGTATTTT	CASSSQFGTYSTDTQYF
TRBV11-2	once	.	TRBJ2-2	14	TGTGCCAGCAGCTCACAGGGGAACACCGGGGAGCTGTTTTTT	CASSSQGNTGELFF
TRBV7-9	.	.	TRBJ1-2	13	TGTGCCAGCAGCTTAGATCAGGCCTATGGCTACACCTTC	CASSLDQAYGYTF
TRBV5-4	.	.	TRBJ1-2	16	TGTGCCAGCAGCTCGGACAGCTCTAGTTTCTACTATGGCTACACCTTC	CASSSDSSSFYYGYTF
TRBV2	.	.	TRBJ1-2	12	TGTGCCAGCACTGGCACCCGCTATGGCTACACCTTC	CASTGTRYGYTF
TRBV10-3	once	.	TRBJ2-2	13	TGTGCCACCACCACCTCGAACACCGGGGAGCTGTTTTTT	CATTTSNTGELFF
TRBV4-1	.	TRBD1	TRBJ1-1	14	TGCGCCAGCAGCCAAGACAGGGGGCTCACTGAAGCTTTCTTT	CASSQDRGLTEAFF
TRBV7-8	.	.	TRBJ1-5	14	TGTGCCAGCAGCTTAGGCAGCCGCAATCAGCCCCAGCATTTT	CASSLGSRNQPQHF
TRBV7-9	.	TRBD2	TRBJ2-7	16	TGTGCCAGCAGCCCTCGGGGGGACCCTCTCTCCTACGAGCAGTACTTC	CASSPRGDPLSYEQYF
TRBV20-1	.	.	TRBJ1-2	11	TGCAGTGCTAGCTCGGGGAGAGGCTACACCTTC	CSASSGRGYTF